This T cell receptor (beta chain) appears in the sequencing data of a study of T cells after yellow fever vaccination. Across the whole study: The SMART-Seq v4 Ultra Low Input method served to prepare the low-cell-number fractions.

The V end lost 0 bases, the J end lost 8 bases, and 5 bases lay between the germline ends. Germline V gene lookup returns CDR1 SGHDT and CDR2 YYEEEE. The CDR3 spans 11 residues. Study-wide results and caveats: Weaker overall, the secondary response nonetheless peaked faster (day 5 versus 15). Contamination by abundant bulk-population clonotypes could be present in FACS-sorted repertoires.

This clonotype ranks as medium-sized. The 5'RACE template-switching step produced TCR cDNA and added a universal primer site and UMIs. MiXCR, run by TCRdb on the 5' RACE reads, gives a single entry per CDR3 protein. There are over 700 distinct CDR3 sequences in the sample; about a tenth occur only once, and roughly 31% lies in the top ten. The sequence was obtained from a man aged 18 to 29 who received the YFV17D yellow fever vaccine. Sequenced here: CD8+ T cells binding an NS4B(214-222) dextramer, sorted from PBMCs, sampled around 45 days after the first yellow fever vaccination. This sequence joins TRBV5-6 and TRBJ1-1; D uncertain. The CDR3 spells CASSLGREAFF. The CDR3 DNA is TGTGCCAGCAGCTTGGGGCGGGAAGCTTTCTTT.